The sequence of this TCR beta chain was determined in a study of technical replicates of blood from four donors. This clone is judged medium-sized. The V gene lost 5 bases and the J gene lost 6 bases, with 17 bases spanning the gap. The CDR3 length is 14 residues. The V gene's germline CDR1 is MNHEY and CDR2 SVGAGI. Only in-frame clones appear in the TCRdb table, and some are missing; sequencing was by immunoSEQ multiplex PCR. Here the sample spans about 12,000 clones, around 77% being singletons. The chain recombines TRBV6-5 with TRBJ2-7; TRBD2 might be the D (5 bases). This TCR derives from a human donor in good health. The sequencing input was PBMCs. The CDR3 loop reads CASSLSERASEQYF. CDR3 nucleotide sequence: TGTGCCAGCAGTCTATCTGAGAGGGCTAGCGAGCAGTACTTC.